The text below deals with one T cell receptor (beta chain). Trimming took 0 bases from V and 2 from J, leaving 15 bases between them. Looked up from germline, CDR1 is SGHRS and CDR2 is YFSETQ. The CDR3 is 16 amino acids. Profiling relied on immunoSEQ multiplex PCR, and the TCRdb table lists in-frame clones only, not all of them. This sample has fewer than 45,000 clones, with over 75% found just once. This specimen comes from a study of OX40 agonist ivuxolimab in advanced cancers. About the study: Partial response was recorded in three patients: one hepatocellular carcinoma and two cutaneous melanoma cases.

The rearrangement joins TRBV5-1 to TRBJ2-7; D may be TRBD1 (6 bases). The TCR sequence derives from an adult with an advanced solid tumor such as melanoma, head and neck, liver or kidney cancer. Sample: CD4+ or CD8+ T cells sorted from blood, taken in a trial of the OX40 agonist ivuxolimab. The CDR3 is CASSLAVGPGAYEQYF. In nucleotides, the CDR3 is TGCGCCAGCAGCTTGGCCGTAGGGCCAGGGGCCTACGAGCAGTACTTC.